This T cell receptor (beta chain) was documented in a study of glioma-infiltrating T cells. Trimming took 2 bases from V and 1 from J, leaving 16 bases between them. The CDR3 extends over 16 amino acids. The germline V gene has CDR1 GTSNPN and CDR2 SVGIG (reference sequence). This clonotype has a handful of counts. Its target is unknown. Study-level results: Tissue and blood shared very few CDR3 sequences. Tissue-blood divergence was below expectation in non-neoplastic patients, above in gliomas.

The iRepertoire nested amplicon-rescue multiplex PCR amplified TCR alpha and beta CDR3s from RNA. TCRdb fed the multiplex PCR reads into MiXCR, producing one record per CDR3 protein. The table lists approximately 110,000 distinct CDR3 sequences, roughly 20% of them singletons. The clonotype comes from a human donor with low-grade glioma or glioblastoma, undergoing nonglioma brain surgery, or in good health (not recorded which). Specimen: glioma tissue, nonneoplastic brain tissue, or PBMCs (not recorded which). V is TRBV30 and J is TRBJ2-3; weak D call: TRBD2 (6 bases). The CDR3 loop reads CAWSLGGPDRTDTQYF. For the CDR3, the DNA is TGTGCCTGGAGTTTAGGAGGGCCGGACCGCACAGATACGCAGTATTTT.